This entry lists 20 T cell receptor beta chains sequenced from one sample in a study of T cells in Graves' hyperthyroidism and ophthalmopathy. TCR beta CDR3 sequences were amplified from RNA transcripts. TCR CDR3 regions were first amplified by RT-PCR with HTBI primers. TCRdb used MiXCR to reprocess the multiplex PCR reads, holding one entry per CDR3 protein. In the table there are around 200,000 distinct CDR3 sequences, about a sixth of which are singletons. The specimen was blood. Receptors originate from a woman in her 50s with Graves' hyperthyroidism.

At least ten counts were recorded for this clonotype. The rearrangement joins TRBV19 to TRBJ2-1; tentatively, D is TRBD1 (5 bases). The CDR3 loop spans 15 amino acids. Germline CDR1 and CDR2: LNHDA and SQIVND (reference sequence). V dropped 5 bases and J dropped 6 bases, with 17 bases sitting between them. CDR3 sequence: CASSLDKLVFNEQFF. CDR3 in DNA: TGTGCCAGTAGTTTGGACAAACTTGTATTCAATGAGCAGTTCTTC.

This clonotype has a count of ten or more. The chain joins TRBV5-8 to TRBJ2-1; D unclear. CDR3 length: 14 amino acids. Deletions cut 0 bases from V and 3 bases from J, with 7 bases between. The germline V gene has CDR1 SGHTS and CDR2 YDEGEE. The CDR3 region is CASSLVQDYNEQFF. The DNA for the CDR3 is TGTGCCAGCAGCTTGGTACAAGACTACAATGAGCAGTTCTTC.

A note on this clonotype: A much larger clonotype is one base distant, so this may be a read error. This chain links TRBV27 with TRBJ2-3; 8 bases fit TRBD2. The CDR3 runs 14 residues. The trim removed 4 bases at V and 8 bases at J, leaving 8 bases unmatched. The germline V gene encodes CDR1 MNHEY and CDR2 SMNVEV (reference sequence). In DNA, the CDR3 is TGTGCCAGCAGTTCAAGCGGGGGCAGGGCTACGCAGTATTTT. Its translation is CASSSSGGRATQYF.

This clonotype showed up just once. The chain employs TRBV10-2 and TRBJ2-5; D is unresolved. The ends were cut back, 7 bases at V and 1 base at J, with 10 bases in the middle. Germline V gene sequence: CDR1 WSHSY, CDR2 SAAADI. This CDR3 comprises 13 residues. The CDR3 DNA sequence: TGCGCCAGCAAGGGCAACGCCCAAGAGACCCAGTACTTC. This codes for CASKGNAQETQYF.

This clonotype was seen ten or more times. This chain joins TRBV5-1 and TRBJ2-3, with 8 bases matching TRBD2. The CDR3 has 14 amino acids. CDR1 and CDR2 (germline): SGHRS, YFSETQ. The J segment lost 4 bases and the V segment lost 4 bases, leaving 5 bases of the junction unmatched. As DNA, the CDR3 is TGCGCCAGCAGCGGTAGGGGACTAGCAGATACGCAGTATTTT. Translating gives CASSGRGLADTQYF. The full variable domain, with the rest looked up from reference TRBV5-1 and TRBJ2-3, is KAGVTQTPRYLIKTRGQQVTLSCSPISGHRSVSWYQQTPGQGLQFLFEYFSETQRNKGNFPGRFSGRQFSNSRSEMNVSTLELGDSALYLCASSGRGLADTQYFGPGTRLTVL.

This clonotype occurred many times. The V call is TRBV27, the J call TRBJ2-3, with 8 bases lining up with TRBD2. Per germline, CDR1 MNHEY and CDR2 SMNVEV (reference sequence). V shed 7 bases, J shed 4 bases, and the junction held 7 bases outside the gene matches. The CDR3 contains 14 residues. The CDR3 loop is CASIPGLGSDTQYF. For the CDR3, the DNA is TGTGCCAGCATTCCGGGACTAGGGTCAGATACGCAGTATTTT.

This clonotype appeared many times. V and J are TRBV28 and TRBJ1-2; possibly TRBD1 for D (5 bases). This CDR3 region has 15 residues. Germline assignment: CDR1 MDHEN and CDR2 SYDVKM. Trimming pared 10 bases from V and 5 bases from J, leaving 23 bases between. CDR3 nucleotides: TGTGCCACCTCACGAGGTGGGGCGGAGAGGTATGGCTACACCTTC. It codes for CATSRGGAERYGYTF.

This sequence joins TRBV20-1 and TRBJ1-6, with no clear D. The CDR3 is made up of 12 amino acids. Germline V CDR1 and CDR2: DFQATT, SNEGSKA (reference sequence). Trimming pared 5 bases from V and 10 bases from J, leaving 12 bases between. The CDR3 protein is CSAPSVRSPLHF. The CDR3 DNA reads TGCAGTGCTCCCTCGGTGCGGTCACCCCTCCACTTT.

This clonotype was found many times. V and J are TRBV12-3 or TRBV12-4 and TRBJ1-5; D is undetermined. This CDR3 comprises 17 residues. Deletions cut 3 bases from V and 0 bases from J, with 15 bases between. The CDR3 nucleotides are TGTGCCAGCAGTTTGTTCTTCGGGAGCGCTAGCAATCAGCCCCAGCATTTT. The encoded protein is CASSLFFGSASNQPQHF.

This clonotype was seen ten or more times. The V and J genes are TRBV27 and TRBJ2-1; TRBD1 is a possible D gene (6 bases). V lost 7 bases and J 3 bases, leaving 13 bases between the germline ends. Germline assignment: CDR1 MNHEY and CDR2 SMNVEV (reference sequence). The CDR3 contains 14 residues. The CDR3 is CASKGSGHYNEQFF. CDR3 DNA sequence: TGTGCCAGCAAGGGATCGGGACACTACAATGAGCAGTTCTTC.

CDR3 bases: TGCGCCAGCAGCTCCAACACCGGCGGCCGAGAGACCCAGTACTTC. It specifies CASSSNTGGRETQYF. The J gene is TRBJ2-5, the V gene TRBV5-1; D is undetermined. This CDR3 region has 15 residues. V was clipped by 3 bases and J by 4 bases, with 16 bases between them. Germline loops: CDR1 SGHRS, CDR2 YFSETQ.

This clonotype was observed many times. V and J are TRBV12-3 or TRBV12-4 and TRBJ1-5; unclear D gene. V gave up 4 bases and J gave up 0 bases, with 4 bases separating them. The CDR3 runs to 13 residues. As DNA, the CDR3 is TGTGCCAGCAGTTCCAATAGCAATCAGCCCCAGCATTTT. Its translation: CASSSNSNQPQHF.

This clonotype was recorded at least ten times. The CDR3 DNA reads TGCAGCGTTGAAGGGGGGGGGTACGAGCAGTACTTC. It encodes CSVEGGGYEQYF. The chain uses TRBV29-1 and TRBJ2-7, with 7 nucleotides matching TRBD2. The ends lost 1 base at V and 4 bases at J; junction bases unmatched: 1. There are 12 residues in the CDR3. Germline CDR1 reads SQVTM; CDR2 reads ANQGSEA.

The CDR3 nucleotides are TGTGCCAGCAGTTGGCAGGGGGCTACCGGGGAGCTGTTTTTT. Translation: CASSWQGATGELFF. The genes are TRBV6-5 and TRBJ2-2, with TRBD1 matching 8 bases. With 4 bases clipped from V and 5 bases from J, the junction kept 3 bases outside the gene matches. This CDR3 is built from 14 residues. Germline CDR1 reads MNHEY; CDR2 reads SVGAGI.

Notes on this clonotype: One junction end disagrees with the germline gene, perhaps due to a read error. V usage is TRBV6-1 and J usage is TRBJ1-6, with D perhaps TRBD1 (5 bases). The germline gives CDR1 MNHNS, CDR2 SASEGT. This CDR3 is 14 amino acids long. CDR3: CAGRASSYNLPLHF. In DNA, the CDR3 is TGTGCCGGCAGGGCTAGCTCCTATAATTTACCCCTCCACTTT.

In its sample, this clonotype was seen many times. The chain recombines TRBV18 with TRBJ1-4; tentatively, D is TRBD1 (5 bases). The CDR3 runs to 16 residues. The germline V gene has CDR1 KGHSH and CDR2 LQKENI. V was trimmed by 3 bases and J by 2 bases, leaving 13 bases between them. The chain's CDR3 is CASSPRGEGTNEKLFF. The CDR3 nucleotides read TGTGCCAGCTCACCCCGAGGCGAGGGGACTAATGAAAAACTGTTTTTT.

This clonotype has ten or more counts. The genes are TRBV12-3 or TRBV12-4 and TRBJ2-1; a possible D gene is TRBD2 (6 bases). The CDR3 sequence is 14 residues long. V shed 0 bases and J shed 8 bases, with 11 bases lying between them. The CDR3 nucleotides read TGTGCCAGCAGTTTAGCGCTAACGGGGGATGAGCAGTTCTTC. It encodes CASSLALTGDEQFF.

This clonotype was seen repeatedly, ten times or more. J is TRBJ1-2 and V is TRBV14; TRBD1 is a possible D gene (6 bases). Germline V gene data show CDR1 as SGHDN and CDR2 as FVKESK. The CDR3 runs to 14 residues. Trimming removed 3 bases at V and 4 bases at J, with 12 bases between. In nucleotides, the CDR3 is TGTGCCAGCAGCCATACAGGGCGTCTCTATGGCTACACCTTC. Amino acid sequence: CASSHTGRLYGYTF.

Many counts were recorded for this clonotype. The CDR3 region is CASSLSRTGVGTQYF. CDR3 coding DNA: TGTGCCAGCAGTTTATCGAGGACAGGGGTCGGGACCCAGTACTTC. The chain is built from TRBV27 and TRBJ2-5; 9 positions match TRBD1. Germline values: CDR1 MNHEY, CDR2 SMNVEV (reference sequence). Trimming removed 0 bases from V and 7 bases from J; junction bases left unmatched: 6. This CDR3 is 15 amino acids long.

The CDR3 loop reads CASSQEPDTGGMEQFF. CDR3 in DNA: TGCGCCAGCAGCCAAGAGCCGGATACAGGGGGCATGGAGCAGTTCTTC. The chain recombines TRBV4-3 with TRBJ2-1; TRBD1 matches at 9 bases. The CDR3 runs 16 residues. After removal of 0 bases from V and 10 bases from J, the junction contained 10 bases not matched to a gene. The germline V gene encodes CDR1 LGHNA and CDR2 YSLEER.